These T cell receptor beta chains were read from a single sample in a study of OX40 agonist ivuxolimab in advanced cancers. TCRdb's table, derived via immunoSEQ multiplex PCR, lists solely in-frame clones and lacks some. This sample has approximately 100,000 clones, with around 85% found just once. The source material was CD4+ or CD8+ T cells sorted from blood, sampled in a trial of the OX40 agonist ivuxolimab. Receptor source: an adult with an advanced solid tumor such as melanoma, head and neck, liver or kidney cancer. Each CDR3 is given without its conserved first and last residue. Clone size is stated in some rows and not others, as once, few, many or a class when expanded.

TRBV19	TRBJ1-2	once	ASTSDRGPTHYGYT
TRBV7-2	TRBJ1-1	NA	ASSGQGTEAF
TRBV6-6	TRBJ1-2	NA	ASSSTGEANYGYT
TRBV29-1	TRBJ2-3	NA	SVHGQGNTDTQY
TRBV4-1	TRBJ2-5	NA	ASSQVGSYGTQY
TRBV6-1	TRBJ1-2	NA	ASNPVAFGDYGYT
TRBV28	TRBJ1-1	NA	ASSLLRGLNTEAF
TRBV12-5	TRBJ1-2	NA	ASSGANYGYT
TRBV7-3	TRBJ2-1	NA	ASSPGQSGNEQF
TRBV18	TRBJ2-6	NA	ASSPGQGATGANVLT
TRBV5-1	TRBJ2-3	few	ASSLGGDITDTQY
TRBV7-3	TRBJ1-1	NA	ASSRLADTEAF
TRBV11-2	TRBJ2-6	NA	ASSLGEGNGANVLT
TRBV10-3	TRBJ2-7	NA	AISGWGVRSYEQY
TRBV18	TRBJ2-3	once	ASSPLTGTSGT
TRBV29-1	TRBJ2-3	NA	SVVGSRGGTDTQY
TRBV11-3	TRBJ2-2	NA	ASSSSLRDRGTGELF
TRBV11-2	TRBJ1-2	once	ASSQLGQPYGYT
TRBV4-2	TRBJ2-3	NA	ASSQESWADTQY
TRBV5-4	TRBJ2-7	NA	ASSLKSGGYEQY
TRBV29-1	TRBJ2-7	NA	SVEVAGGPPDEQY
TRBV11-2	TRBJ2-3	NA	ASSLGTGRQY
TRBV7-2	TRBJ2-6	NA	ASSLERANVLT
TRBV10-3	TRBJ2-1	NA	AIRRLVGGRDEQF
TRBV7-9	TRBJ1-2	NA	ASSLVRGFNYGYT
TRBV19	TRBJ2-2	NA	ATKRVPGAGELF
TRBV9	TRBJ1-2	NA	ASSPTAAAGYT
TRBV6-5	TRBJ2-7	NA	ASSYSGRYEQY
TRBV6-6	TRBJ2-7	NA	ASRTGTEAYEQY